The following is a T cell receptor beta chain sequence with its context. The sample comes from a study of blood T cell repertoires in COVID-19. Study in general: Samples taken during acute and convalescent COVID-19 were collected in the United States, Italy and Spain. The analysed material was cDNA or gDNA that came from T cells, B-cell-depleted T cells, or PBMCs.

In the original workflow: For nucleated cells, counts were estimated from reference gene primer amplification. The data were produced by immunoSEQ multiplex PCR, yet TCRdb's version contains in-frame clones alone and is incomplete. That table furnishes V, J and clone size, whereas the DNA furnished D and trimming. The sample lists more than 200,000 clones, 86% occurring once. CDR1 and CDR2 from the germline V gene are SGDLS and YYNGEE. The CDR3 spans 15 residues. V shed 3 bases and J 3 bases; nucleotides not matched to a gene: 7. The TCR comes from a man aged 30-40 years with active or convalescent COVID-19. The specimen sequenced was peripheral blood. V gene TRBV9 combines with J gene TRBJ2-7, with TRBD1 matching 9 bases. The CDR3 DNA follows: TGTGCCAGCAGCGCAAGCGGGACAGGGATCTACGAGCAGTACTTC. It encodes CASSASGTGIYEQYF.